This TCR beta chain is drawn from a study of blood T cells in healthy people across ages. Primed by a sample-barcoded 5' primer and a J-beta primer mix, a second PCR proceeded for 7 to 11 cycles. Each single sample gave us at least 2.5 million CDR3-containing paired-end reads. MiXCR was run by TCRdb on the 5' RACE reads, yielding one entry per CDR3 protein. Seen here are roughly 730,000 distinct CDR3 sequences, roughly three fifths observed once, and the top ten hold around 25%. In this sample, this clonotype turned up a few times. The source of this sequence is a man aged 35-49 years in good health. Sequencing was carried out using blood.

The CDR3 is CASSYISDTQYF. CDR3 nucleotide sequence: TGTGCCAGCAGTTACATATCCGATACGCAGTATTTT. The chain has TRBV6-2 or TRBV6-3 and TRBJ2-3; D is uncertain. The CDR3 is 12 amino acids. Trimming stripped 2 bases from V and 6 bases from J, with 6 bases between. Germline values: CDR1 MNHEY, CDR2 SVGEGT.